Each of the 27 T cell receptor beta chains below was sequenced from the same sample in a study of T cell clonotyping in hematopoietic cell transplantation. Indicated time point: recipient sample about 28 days before transplant, after cytoreduction. Profiled with immunoSEQ multiplex PCR; TCRdb holds only in-frame clones, not every one. The sample carries about 41,000 clones, roughly 85% recorded once. The source material was peripheral blood mononuclear cells, sampled before stem cell transplant. The receptors shown here come from a man between 60 and 75 years old with acute myeloid leukemia. Some clones in this sample may be carry-over from other donors' samples.

The chain joins TRBV7-8 to TRBJ1-1; 8 nucleotides line up with TRBD1. The CDR3 is 19 amino acids. J lost 3 bases, V lost 6 bases, and 21 bases had no gene match. CDR1 SGHVS and CDR2 FQNEAQ come from the germline V gene. The DNA for the CDR3 is TGTGCCAGCAGACAGACAGGGGCGAGAGCCCTGAAGGAATACACTGAAGCTTTCTTT. Translation: CASRQTGARALKEYTEAFF.

Of note for this clone: The same CDR3 can be traced to other DNA sequences in this sample. The rearrangement joins TRBV7-3 to TRBJ2-7, with unresolved D. Germline CDR1 and CDR2: SGHTA and FQGTGA. V was cut by 5 bases and J by 4 bases, with 6 bases left in between. This CDR3 has 11 residues. CDR3: CASSLRYEQYF. Written as DNA, the CDR3 is TGTGCCAGCAGCCTACGATACGAGCAGTACTTC. Full variable domain (rest looked up from reference TRBV7-3 and TRBJ2-7): GAGVSQTPSNKVTEKGKYVELRCDPISGHTALYWYRQSLGQGPEFLIYFQGTGAADDSGLPNDRFFAVRPEGSVSTLKIQRTERGDSAVYLCASSLRYEQYFGPGTRLTVT.

The rearrangement joins TRBV4-2 to TRBJ1-5, with D perhaps matching TRBD1 (6 bases). The CDR3 spans 18 residues. The ends were cut back, 0 bases at V and 3 bases at J, with 18 bases in the middle. CDR1 is LGHNA and CDR2 is YNFKEQ in the germline V gene. CDR3 amino acids: CASSQDPRGRTVNQPQHF. The CDR3 coding sequence is TGTGCCAGCAGCCAAGATCCAAGAGGGAGGACAGTCAATCAGCCCCAGCATTTT.

CDR3 region: CASSNSYPYEQYF. DNA of the CDR3: TGTGCCAGCAGTAACAGTTACCCCTACGAGCAGTACTTC. This chain joins TRBV28 and TRBJ2-7, with no clear D. Trimming stripped 5 bases from V and 2 bases from J, with 10 bases between. CDR1 is MDHEN and CDR2 is SYDVKM in the germline V gene. The CDR3 loop spans 13 amino acids.

The V call is TRBV4-2, the J call TRBJ2-7; D gene ambiguous. The germline V gene encodes CDR1 LGHNA and CDR2 YNFKEQ. The CDR3 spans 13 residues. The germline V and J ends were trimmed by 6 bases and 2 bases, with 11 bases remaining between them. DNA of the CDR3: TGTGCCAGCAGTCTCAACGAAGCCTACGAGCAGTACTTC. It encodes CASSLNEAYEQYF.

The chain links TRBV29-1 to TRBJ1-4, with 8 positions matching TRBD1. Trimming at V came to 7 bases and at J to 8 bases, leaving 6 bases not matched to a gene. The CDR3 totals 12 residues. Germline V gene data show CDR1 as SQVTM and CDR2 as ANQGSEA. The chain's CDR3 is CSAGQVYEKLFF. Here the CDR3 DNA reads TGCAGCGCGGGACAGGTCTACGAAAAACTGTTTTTT.

This rearrangement joins TRBV19 to TRBJ2-2; 8 bases fit TRBD1. The germline V gene has CDR1 LNHDA and CDR2 SQIVND (reference sequence). Losses at the gene ends were 6 bases for V and 9 bases for J; bases not matched to a gene: 6. The CDR3 sequence is 13 residues long. The CDR3 DNA reads as TGTGCCAGTAGCGAAGGACAGGGCCGGGAGCTGTTTTTT. Its protein is CASSEGQGRELFF. The entire variable domain, with the rest obtained from reference TRBV19 and TRBJ2-2, is as follows: DGGITQSPKYLFRKEGQNVTLSCEQNLNHDAMYWYRQDPGQGLRLIYYSQIVNDFQKGDIAEGYSVSREKKESFPLTVTSAQKNPTAFYLCASSEGQGRELFFGEGSRLTVL.

The rearrangement joins TRBV7-3 to TRBJ2-2; D unclear. The CDR3 loop spans 13 amino acids. V was shortened by 6 bases and J by 5 bases, with 10 bases between the two germline ends. Germline assignment: CDR1 SGHTA and CDR2 FQGTGA. The CDR3 DNA follows: TGTGCCAGCAGTCAAAACCCGACCGGGGAGCTGTTTTTT. Amino acid sequence: CASSQNPTGELFF.

V gene TRBV9 combines with J gene TRBJ2-2; D is perhaps TRBD1 (6 bases). The V gene lost 4 bases and the J gene lost 6 bases, with 13 bases spanning the gap. The CDR3 runs 14 residues. Germline assignment: CDR1 SGDLS and CDR2 YYNGEE. In nucleotides, the CDR3 is TGTGCCAGCAGCCCTACAGGGTTTGCCGGGGAGCTGTTTTTT. This sequence encodes CASSPTGFAGELFF.

V usage is TRBV5-1 and J usage is TRBJ1-2; D is uncertain. V shed 0 bases and J shed 5 bases, with 8 bases lying between them. This CDR3 spans 13 amino acids. Germline V lookup: CDR1 SGHRS, CDR2 YFSETQ. As DNA, the CDR3 is TGCGCCAGCAGCTTGGAAGGCCAATATGGCTACACCTTC. Protein product: CASSLEGQYGYTF.

The chain combines TRBV6-5 with TRBJ2-5; 7 bases agree with TRBD2. This CDR3 has 16 amino acids. Germline V gene lookup returns CDR1 MNHEY and CDR2 SVGAGI. Germline trimming cut 0 bases from V and 1 base from J; bases unmatched to any gene: 5. The CDR3 is CASSYSFGGFQETQYF. In DNA, the CDR3 is TGTGCCAGCAGTTACTCTTTCGGGGGGTTCCAAGAGACCCAGTACTTC.

The rearrangement links TRBV28 to TRBJ1-1; D is uncertain. This CDR3 is 13 amino acids long. V lost 3 bases to trimming and J lost 3 bases, with 8 bases between them. Per germline, CDR1 MDHEN and CDR2 SYDVKM. CDR3 sequence reads: CASSLSRDTEAFF. DNA of the CDR3: TGTGCCAGCAGTTTGAGTCGGGACACTGAAGCTTTCTTT.

The J gene is TRBJ2-5, the V gene TRBV2; the D is unclear. Germline values: CDR1 SNHLY, CDR2 FYNNEI. Trimming cost V 5 bases and J 5 bases, with 12 bases left between them. The CDR3 spans 13 residues. The CDR3 reads CASSILGLETQYF. In nucleotides, the CDR3 is TGTGCCAGCAGTATATTGGGCCTGGAGACCCAGTACTTC.

The chain links TRBV6-5 to TRBJ2-3, with D perhaps assigned TRBD1 or TRBD2 (6 bases each). From germline, CDR1 is MNHEY and CDR2 SVGAGI. V lost 5 bases to trimming and J lost 4 bases, with 16 bases between them. The CDR3 totals 15 residues. The CDR3 is CASSARGHQADTQYF. The CDR3 DNA is TGTGCCAGCAGTGCCCGGGGGCATCAGGCAGATACGCAGTATTTT.

The V call is TRBV6-1, the J call TRBJ1-6; D ambiguous. The CDR3 extends over 12 amino acids. Trimming removed 7 bases at V and 8 bases at J, with 9 bases between. Germline CDR1 MNHNS, CDR2 SASEGT. In nucleotides, the CDR3 is TGTGCCAGCACCTCGCCATATTCACCCCTCCACTTT. Translation: CASTSPYSPLHF.

The rearrangement uses TRBV7-2 and TRBJ1-2; weak D call: TRBD1 (6 bases). With 0 bases removed from V and 8 bases from J, the gap between germline ends came to 10 bases. CDR1 is SGHTA, CDR2 FQGNSA, per germline. CDR3 length equals 13 residues. The CDR3 nucleotides are TGTGCCAGCAGCTTAGCAGGGGGGAACGGCTACACCTTC. This codes for CASSLAGGNGYTF.

This clone was picked up a small number of times. The chain combines TRBV19 with TRBJ1-2, with a tentative D call TRBD1 (5 bases). Germline V gene lookup returns CDR1 LNHDA and CDR2 SQIVND (reference sequence). CDR3 size: 15 residues. With 1 base removed from V and 0 bases from J, the gap between germline ends came to 9 bases. The CDR3 DNA sequence: TGTGCCAGTAGTATAGTGGCAGGGTCTAACTATGGCTACACCTTC. Translating gives CASSIVAGSNYGYTF.

This chain links TRBV2 with TRBJ2-7, with D possibly called TRBD1 or TRBD2 (5 bases each). CDR3 length: 17 residues. V lost 6 bases, J lost 0 bases, and 21 bases lay in between. The V gene's germline CDR1 is SNHLY and CDR2 FYNNEI. The DNA for the CDR3 is TGTGCCAGCAGCACTGAATTCCGGGGACGGAGCTCCTACGAGCAGTACTTC. Protein sequence: CASSTEFRGRSSYEQYF.

The chain has TRBV28 and TRBJ1-2; tentative D call: TRBD1 (5 bases). Trimming cost V 4 bases and J 8 bases, with 11 bases left between them. The length of the CDR3 is 12 residues. Germline CDR1 is MDHEN and CDR2 is SYDVKM. CDR3 DNA: TGTGCCAGCAGTTACGGGGCAGAGGGCTACACCTTC. It translates to CASSYGAEGYTF.

Written as DNA, the CDR3 is TGTGCCAGCAGTGTCCAAACAGGGGCCAATCAGCCCCAGCATTTT. Translation gives CASSVQTGANQPQHF. The rearrangement joins TRBV6-1 to TRBJ1-5, with 7 nucleotides matching TRBD1. Germline V lookup: CDR1 MNHNS, CDR2 SASEGT. This CDR3 region has 15 residues. The V and J ends lost 4 bases and 3 bases, in that order; junction bases with no gene match: 6.

CDR3 residues: CASSQDTGGSGELFF. Written as DNA, the CDR3 is TGCGCCAGCAGCCAAGATACAGGGGGCTCCGGGGAGCTGTTTTTT. V and J are TRBV4-3 and TRBJ2-2; TRBD1 agrees at 9 bases. The CDR3 totals 15 residues. Germline CDR1 is LGHNA and CDR2 is YSLEER. V shed 0 bases and J 6 bases; nucleotides not matched to a gene: 2.

The chain links TRBV28 to TRBJ1-5; D is unresolved. Per germline, CDR1 MDHEN and CDR2 SYDVKM. This CDR3 spans 14 amino acids. V shed 3 bases and J shed 11 bases, with 17 bases lying between them. DNA of the CDR3: TGTGCCAGCAGTTTGCCTGTGTGGTCTCGAGCCCAGCATTTT. It yields the protein CASSLPVWSRAQHF.

CDR3 nucleotide sequence: TGTGCCAGCAGTCCCGCGACAGGTGTCGCCTCCCCCTATGGCTACACCTTC. This sequence encodes CASSPATGVASPYGYTF. The rearrangement links TRBV28 to TRBJ1-2; weak D call: TRBD1 (6 bases). V lost 5 bases and J 4 bases, leaving 23 bases between the germline ends. Per the germline V gene, CDR1 is MDHEN and CDR2 is SYDVKM. This CDR3 region has 17 residues.

The chain uses TRBV7-9 and TRBJ1-2; no clear D. V was cut by 4 bases and J by 2 bases, with 8 bases left in between. The CDR3 totals 13 residues. In germline, CDR1 is SEHNR, CDR2 FQNEAQ (reference sequence). CDR3 amino acids: CASSSGSNYGYTF. In DNA form, the CDR3 reads TGTGCCAGCAGCTCGGGCTCAAACTATGGCTACACCTTC.

The V call is TRBV7-9, the J call TRBJ1-2; D is uncertain. Germline V gene sequence: CDR1 SEHNR, CDR2 FQNEAQ (reference sequence). This CDR3 contains 14 residues. The ends were cut back, 3 bases at V and 1 base at J, with 9 bases in the middle. The CDR3 reads CASSFGEGNYGYTF. As DNA, the CDR3 is TGTGCCAGCAGCTTCGGGGAGGGTAACTATGGCTACACCTTC.

This chain links TRBV5-1 with TRBJ2-3; no clear D. Deletions cut 5 bases from V and 6 bases from J, with 22 bases between. The germline V gene has CDR1 SGHRS and CDR2 YFSETQ. The CDR3 has 16 amino acids. In DNA form, the CDR3 reads TGCGCCAGCAGTTGGAATGGCCGAACCCACACCGATACGCAGTATTTT. It yields the protein CASSWNGRTHTDTQYF.

V gene TRBV30 combines with J gene TRBJ2-2; D not certain. The CDR3 has 13 residues. V was cut by 0 bases and J by 6 bases, with 8 bases left in between. CDR1 and CDR2 from the germline V gene are GTSNPN and SVGIG (reference sequence). The CDR3 DNA reads TGTGCCTGGAGTGTACGCGGCCCCGGGGAGCTGTTTTTT. It specifies CAWSVRGPGELFF.